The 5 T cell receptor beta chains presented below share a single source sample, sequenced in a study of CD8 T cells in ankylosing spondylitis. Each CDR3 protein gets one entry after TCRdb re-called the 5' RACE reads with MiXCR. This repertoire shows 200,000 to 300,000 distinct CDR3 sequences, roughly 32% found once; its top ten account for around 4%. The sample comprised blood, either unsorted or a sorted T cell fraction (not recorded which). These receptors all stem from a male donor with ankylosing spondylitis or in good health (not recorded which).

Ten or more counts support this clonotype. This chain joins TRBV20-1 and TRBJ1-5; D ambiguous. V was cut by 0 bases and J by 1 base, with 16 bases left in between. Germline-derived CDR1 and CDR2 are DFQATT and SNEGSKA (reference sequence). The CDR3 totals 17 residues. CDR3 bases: TGCAGTGCTAGAGATGAGGTCGGGCACCCCAGCAATCAGCCCCAGCATTTT. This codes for CSARDEVGHPSNQPQHF.

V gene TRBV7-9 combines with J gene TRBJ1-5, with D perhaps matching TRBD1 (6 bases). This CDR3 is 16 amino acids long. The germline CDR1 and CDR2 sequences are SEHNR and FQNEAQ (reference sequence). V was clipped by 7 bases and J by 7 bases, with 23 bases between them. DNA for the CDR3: TGTGCCAGCACCCCACCTAGGACAGTCTCTTGGCAGCCCCAGCATTTT. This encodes CASTPPRTVSWQPQHF.

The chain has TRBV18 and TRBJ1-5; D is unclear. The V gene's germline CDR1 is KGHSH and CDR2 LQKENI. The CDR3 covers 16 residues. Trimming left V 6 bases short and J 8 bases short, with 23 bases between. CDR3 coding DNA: TGTGCCAGCTCCCCAAACTATCGGGATAGCAAGGAGCCCCAGCATTTT. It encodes CASSPNYRDSKEPQHF.

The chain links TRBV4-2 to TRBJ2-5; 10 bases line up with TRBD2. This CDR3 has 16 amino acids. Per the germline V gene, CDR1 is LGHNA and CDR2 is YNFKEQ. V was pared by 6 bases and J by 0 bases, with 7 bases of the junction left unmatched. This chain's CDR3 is CASSPSGGQYQETQYF. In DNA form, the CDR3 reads TGTGCCAGCAGTCCTAGCGGGGGACAGTACCAAGAGACCCAGTACTTC.

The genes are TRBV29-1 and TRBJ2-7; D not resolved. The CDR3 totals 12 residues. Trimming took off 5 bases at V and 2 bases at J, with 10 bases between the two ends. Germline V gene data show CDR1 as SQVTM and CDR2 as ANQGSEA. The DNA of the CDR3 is TGCAGCGTTCGGCAGCGCGCCTACGAGCAGTACTTC. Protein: CSVRQRAYEQYF.